This T cell receptor beta chain was sequenced during a study of control samples from healthy donors and cancer patients. Assay used: immunoSEQ multiplex PCR; TCRdb lists only in-frame clones, some missing. The repertoire holds around 230,000 clones, about 93% seen once, with over 1.2% in the top ten. The CDR3 covers 13 residues. With 4 bases removed from V and 6 bases from J, the gap between germline ends came to 13 bases. From germline, CDR1 is SGHDT and CDR2 YYEEEE. Sequencing used blood. This TCR was sampled from a man aged 50 to 59 in good health. V and J are TRBV5-6 and TRBJ1-2, with D perhaps matching TRBD1 (5 bases). CDR3 DNA: TGTGCCAGCAGCCCCCGGGGGGGGGATGGCTACACCTTC. Protein product: CASSPRGGDGYTF.